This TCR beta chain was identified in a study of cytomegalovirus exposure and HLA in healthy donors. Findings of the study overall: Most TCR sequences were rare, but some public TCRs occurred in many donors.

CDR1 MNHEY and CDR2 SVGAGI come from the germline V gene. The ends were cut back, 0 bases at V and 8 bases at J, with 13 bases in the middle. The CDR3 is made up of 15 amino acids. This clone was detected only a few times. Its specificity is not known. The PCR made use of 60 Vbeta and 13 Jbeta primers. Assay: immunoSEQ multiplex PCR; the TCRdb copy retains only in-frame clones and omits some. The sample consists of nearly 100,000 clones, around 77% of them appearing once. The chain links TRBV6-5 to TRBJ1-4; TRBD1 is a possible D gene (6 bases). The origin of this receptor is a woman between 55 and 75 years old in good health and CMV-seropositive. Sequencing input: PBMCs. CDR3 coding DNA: TGTGCCAGCAGTTACTCGGGGGGGCGTTGGGAAAAACTGTTTTTT. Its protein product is CASSYSGGRWEKLFF.